Below, one T cell receptor (beta chain) is given with its context. What it binds is unknown. This sample includes further DNA sequences coding for the same CDR3. TCR sequencing used cDNA made by reverse transcription of extracted RNA. Using immunoSEQ multiplex PCR, the repertoire was profiled, and TCRdb retains in-frame clones only, with some absent. In the table there are more than 150,000 clones, approximately 50% of which are singletons. V lost 0 bases to trimming and J lost 6 bases, with 9 bases between them. Germline V gives CDR1 MNHEY, CDR2 SVGAGI. This CDR3 region has 13 residues. This specimen belongs to a study of CD8+ T cells in alopecia areata. Study-wide results and limits: Scalp sample sequencing also detects resident alphabeta T cells of normal skin. An increase in clonality over normal scalp was evident in lesional scalp, especially alopecia totalis/universalis.

Sample treatment: oral pan-JAK inhibitor, 5-10 mg twice daily. Sequences were derived from CD8+ T cells sorted from blood, sampled at week 52, from a patient treated with tofacitinib. The chain employs TRBV6-5 and TRBJ2-7, with D perhaps matching TRBD2 (6 bases). The receptor was derived from a human donor with alopecia areata. The CDR3 DNA follows: TGTGCCAGCAGTTACTCGGAGGGGCGCGAGCAGTACTTC. This codes for CASSYSEGREQYF.